The subject of this entry is one TCR beta chain. TCRdb's table, derived via immunoSEQ multiplex PCR, lists solely in-frame clones and lacks some. The sample holds 100,000 to 150,000 clones, just under 90% seen once. These data come from a study of control samples from healthy donors and cancer patients. Germline V gene data show CDR1 as SEHNR and CDR2 as FQNEAQ (reference sequence). The ends were cut back, 2 bases at V and 8 bases at J, with 13 bases in the middle. CDR3 length: 14 residues. This TCR was sampled from a man aged 50 or older with head and neck cancer. Input material: PBMCs. The chain carries TRBV7-9 and TRBJ2-1, with a weak D call TRBD2 (6 bases). The CDR3 sequence is CASSLLFSGDEQFF. Written as DNA, the CDR3 is TGTGCCAGCAGCTTATTGTTTAGCGGTGATGAGCAGTTCTTC. The full variable domain, its missing parts supplied by reference TRBV7-9 and TRBJ2-1, is DTGVSQNPRHKITKRGQNVTFRCDPISEHNRLYWYRQTLGQGPEFLTYFQNEAQLEKSRLLSDRFSAERPKGSFSTLEIQRTEQGDSAMYLCASSLLFSGDEQFFGPGTRLTVL.